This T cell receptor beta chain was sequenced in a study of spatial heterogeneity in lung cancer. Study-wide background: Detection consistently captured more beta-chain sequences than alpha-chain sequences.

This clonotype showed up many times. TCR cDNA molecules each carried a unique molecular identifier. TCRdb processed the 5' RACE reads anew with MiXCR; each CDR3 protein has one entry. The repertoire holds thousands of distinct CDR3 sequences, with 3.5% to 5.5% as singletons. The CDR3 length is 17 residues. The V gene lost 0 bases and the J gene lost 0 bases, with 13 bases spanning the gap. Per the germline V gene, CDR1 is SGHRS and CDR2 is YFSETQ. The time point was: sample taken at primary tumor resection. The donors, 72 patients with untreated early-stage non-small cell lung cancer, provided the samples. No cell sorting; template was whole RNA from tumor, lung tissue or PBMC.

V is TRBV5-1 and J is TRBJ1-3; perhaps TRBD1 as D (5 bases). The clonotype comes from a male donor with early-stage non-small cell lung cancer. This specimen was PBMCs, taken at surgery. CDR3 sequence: CASSLGFGGTSGNTIYF. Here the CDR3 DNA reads TGCGCCAGCAGCTTGGGTTTCGGGGGGACCTCTGGAAACACCATATATTTT.